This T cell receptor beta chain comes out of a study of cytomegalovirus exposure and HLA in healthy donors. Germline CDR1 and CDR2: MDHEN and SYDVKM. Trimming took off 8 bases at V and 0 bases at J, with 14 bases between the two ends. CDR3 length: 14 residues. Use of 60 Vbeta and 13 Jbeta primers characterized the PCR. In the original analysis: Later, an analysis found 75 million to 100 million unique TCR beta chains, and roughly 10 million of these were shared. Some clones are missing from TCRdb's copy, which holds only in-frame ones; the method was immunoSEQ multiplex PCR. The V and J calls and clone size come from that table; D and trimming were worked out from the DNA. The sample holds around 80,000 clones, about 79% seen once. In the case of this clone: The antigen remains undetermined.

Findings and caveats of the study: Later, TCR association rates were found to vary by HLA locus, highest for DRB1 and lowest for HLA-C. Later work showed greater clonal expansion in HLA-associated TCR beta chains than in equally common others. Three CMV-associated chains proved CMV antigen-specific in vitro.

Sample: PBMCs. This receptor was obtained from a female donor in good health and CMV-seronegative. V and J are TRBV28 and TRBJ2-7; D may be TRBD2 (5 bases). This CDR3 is CASEDSGTSYEQYF. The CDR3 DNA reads TGTGCCAGCGAGGACTCAGGTACCTCCTACGAGCAGTACTTC.